The entry below gives a single T cell receptor (beta chain) sequence along with its context. Its antigen is unidentified. Sequencing of TCR beta was undertaken in CD8+ and CD4+ T cells derived from blood. Reverse transcription of roughly 0.5 to 1 ug RNA was carried out with random hexamers. Across 54 Vbeta and 13 Jbeta, TCR beta CDR3 was amplified with immunoSEQ multiplex PCR. TCRdb reprocessed the immunoSEQ multiplex PCR reads with MiXCR, giving one entry per CDR3 protein. Of about 180,000 distinct CDR3 sequences listed, under 95% are singletons. The CDR3 extends over 13 amino acids. In germline, CDR1 is DFQATT, CDR2 SNEGSKA (reference sequence). The V and J ends lost 3 bases and 4 bases respectively, with 13 bases between them. These data originate in a study of CD8 T cells in Susac syndrome. Study as a whole: At blood draw, Susac syndrome patients were therapy-naive, on corticosteroids, or on intravenous immunoglobulin alone.

Study-wide points: The authors found no clonal expansion in Susac syndrome CD4+ T cell repertoires.

The receptor was isolated from a human donor with Susac syndrome. Sequencing was performed on CD4+ T cells from PBMCs. V is TRBV20-1 and J is TRBJ2-7; the D gene is possibly TRBD1 (5 bases). The CDR3 spells CSASSRDPYEQYF. The CDR3, as DNA: TGCAGTGCTAGTAGCAGGGATCCGTACGAGCAGTACTTC.